These T cell receptor beta chains were read from a single sample in a study of OX40 agonist ivuxolimab in advanced cancers. Using immunoSEQ multiplex PCR, the repertoire was profiled, and TCRdb retains in-frame clones only, with some absent. This table holds 53,000 or so clones, around four fifths found once. Sequenced material: CD4+ or CD8+ T cells sorted from blood, taken in a trial of the OX40 agonist ivuxolimab. These receptors were collected from an adult with an advanced solid tumor such as melanoma, head and neck, liver or kidney cancer. Each CDR3 is given with its conserved first and last residue. D genes are given only for firm matches. Some rows mark clone size as missing; the rest say once, few, many or name a class of expanded clone.

v_gene: TRBV5-1
d_gene: .
j_gene: TRBJ1-5
abundance: few
CDR3nt: TGCGCCAGCAGTTCAGGGTTCAATCAGCCCCAGCATTTT
CDR3aa: CASSSGFNQPQHF

v_gene: TRBV28
d_gene: .
j_gene: TRBJ1-2
abundance: .
CDR3nt: TGTGCCAGCAGCCTAGACTTTGGGGGTGGCTACACCTTC
CDR3aa: CASSLDFGGGYTF

v_gene: TRBV7-3
d_gene: .
j_gene: TRBJ2-3
abundance: .
CDR3nt: TGTGCCAGCTGTGCAAGCGTCTCCGATACGCAGTATTTT
CDR3aa: CASCASVSDTQYF

v_gene: TRBV9
d_gene: .
j_gene: TRBJ2-7
abundance: .
CDR3nt: TGTGCCAGCAGCGCCTCGTCGGAGGGCCTCGAGCAGTACTTC
CDR3aa: CASSASSEGLEQYF

v_gene: TRBV19
d_gene: .
j_gene: TRBJ1-6
abundance: few
CDR3nt: TGTGCCAGTAGTATGGCGGTTGTACGGACAGATAATAATTCACCCCTCCACTTT
CDR3aa: CASSMAVVRTDNNSPLHF

v_gene: TRBV11-3
d_gene: .
j_gene: TRBJ1-4
abundance: .
CDR3nt: TGTGCCAGCAGCCTCAGGACCTTCGGGAGGGCTGCAACTAATGAAAAACTGTTTTTT
CDR3aa: CASSLRTFGRAATNEKLFF

v_gene: TRBV7-9
d_gene: .
j_gene: TRBJ1-4
abundance: .
CDR3nt: TGTGCCAGCAGCTTGGCGTTTGAGTATATCCGGGAAACTAATGAAAAACTGTTTTTT
CDR3aa: CASSLAFEYIRETNEKLFF

v_gene: TRBV11-3
d_gene: .
j_gene: TRBJ2-7
abundance: few
CDR3nt: TGTGCCAGCAGCTTAGGGGCGAAAATCGGGGAGCAGTACTTC
CDR3aa: CASSLGAKIGEQYF

v_gene: TRBV15
d_gene: TRBD1
j_gene: TRBJ2-1
abundance: .
CDR3nt: TGTGCCACCAGCAGAGGACCCGGGACAGGTCGGTTCTTC
CDR3aa: CATSRGPGTGRFF

v_gene: TRBV19
d_gene: TRBD2
j_gene: TRBJ2-7
abundance: .
CDR3nt: TGTGCCAGTACAGCGGGGGTACTGGGAGAGCAGTACTTC
CDR3aa: CASTAGVLGEQYF

v_gene: TRBV11-2
d_gene: .
j_gene: TRBJ2-5
abundance: once
CDR3nt: TGTGCCAGCAGCTTCCAGGCGGGTGCTCTGCGGGAGACCCAGTACTTC
CDR3aa: CASSFQAGALRETQYF

v_gene: TRBV19
d_gene: TRBD2
j_gene: TRBJ2-5
abundance: once
CDR3nt: TGTGCCAGTAGTACCGTAGCGGGAGACCAAGAGACCCAGTACTTC
CDR3aa: CASSTVAGDQETQYF

v_gene: TRBV19
d_gene: .
j_gene: TRBJ1-1
abundance: .
CDR3nt: TGTGCCAGTAGTCCCCGGGGGGTGGGAACTGAAGCTTTCTTT
CDR3aa: CASSPRGVGTEAFF

v_gene: TRBV10-3
d_gene: .
j_gene: TRBJ2-3
abundance: few
CDR3nt: TGTGCCATCAGTAAAGACGAGACCAATACGCAGTATTTT
CDR3aa: CAISKDETNTQYF

v_gene: TRBV5-5
d_gene: TRBD2
j_gene: TRBJ2-5
abundance: .
CDR3nt: TGTGCCAGCAGCTCTACACTAGCGGGGGAAGAGACCCAGTACTTC
CDR3aa: CASSSTLAGEETQYF

v_gene: TRBV9
d_gene: TRBD1
j_gene: TRBJ1-3
abundance: .
CDR3nt: TGTGCCAGCAGCCTATGGGGGACAGGGGTAGGAAACACCATATATTTT
CDR3aa: CASSLWGTGVGNTIYF

v_gene: TRBV18
d_gene: .
j_gene: TRBJ2-1
abundance: few
CDR3nt: TGTGCCAGCTCACCAGCGGTACCCGGCTCCTACAATGAGCAGTTCTTC
CDR3aa: CASSPAVPGSYNEQFF

v_gene: TRBV19
d_gene: .
j_gene: TRBJ2-4
abundance: .
CDR3nt: TGTGCCAGTAGTATAGATCGGGCAGGGGGGCCCAAAAACATTCAGTACTTC
CDR3aa: CASSIDRAGGPKNIQYF

v_gene: TRBV9
d_gene: .
j_gene: TRBJ2-2
abundance: .
CDR3nt: TGTGCCAGCAGGGCGAACAGGGACACCGGGGAGCTGTTTTTT
CDR3aa: CASRANRDTGELFF

v_gene: TRBV5-1
d_gene: .
j_gene: TRBJ2-2
abundance: .
CDR3nt: TGCGCCAGCAGCTTGTACCCGGGGGAGCTGTTTTTT
CDR3aa: CASSLYPGELFF

v_gene: TRBV19
d_gene: TRBD1
j_gene: TRBJ2-3
abundance: once
CDR3nt: TGTGCCAGTACCGACAGGGGGGGCTTCCATACGCAGTATTTT
CDR3aa: CASTDRGGFHTQYF

v_gene: TRBV6-5
d_gene: .
j_gene: TRBJ2-7
abundance: .
CDR3nt: TGTGCCAGCATAGGCCGCACAGGGTTATCCTACGAGCAGTACTTC
CDR3aa: CASIGRTGLSYEQYF

v_gene: TRBV7-8
d_gene: .
j_gene: TRBJ1-1
abundance: .
CDR3nt: TGTGCCAGCCTCGCCCGCGTGGACAGCGCGGAAGCTTTCTTT
CDR3aa: CASLARVDSAEAFF

v_gene: TRBV6-5
d_gene: .
j_gene: TRBJ2-7
abundance: .
CDR3nt: TGTGCCAGCAGCCCTGACAGAATCTACGAGCAGTACTTC
CDR3aa: CASSPDRIYEQYF

v_gene: TRBV5-8
d_gene: TRBD2
j_gene: TRBJ2-7
abundance: .
CDR3nt: TGTGCCAGCAGCTTATTCTTGGCGGGGGGATTCATTTACGAGCAGTACTTC
CDR3aa: CASSLFLAGGFIYEQYF

v_gene: TRBV7-2
d_gene: TRBD1
j_gene: TRBJ1-3
abundance: .
CDR3nt: TGTGCCAGCAGCTCCCCCCCGACAGGGCCCTCTGGAAACACCATATATTTT
CDR3aa: CASSSPPTGPSGNTIYF

v_gene: TRBV10-2
d_gene: .
j_gene: TRBJ2-7
abundance: once
CDR3nt: TGCGCCAGCAGGGCGGGACAGAACTACGAGCAGTACTTC
CDR3aa: CASRAGQNYEQYF

v_gene: TRBV7-6
d_gene: TRBD1
j_gene: TRBJ2-6
abundance: .
CDR3nt: TGTGCCAGCAGCTTAGTGAGGCAGGGGGCGGCCAACGTCCTGACTTTC
CDR3aa: CASSLVRQGAANVLTF

v_gene: TRBV11-3
d_gene: .
j_gene: TRBJ2-1
abundance: .
CDR3nt: TGTGCCAGCAGCTTAGCGGCGGGTCTAGCACACATCGAGCAGTTCTTC
CDR3aa: CASSLAAGLAHIEQFF

v_gene: TRBV13
d_gene: .
j_gene: TRBJ2-7
abundance: .
CDR3nt: TGTGCCAGCAGCTTAGGACAGGCGAGCGAGCAGTACTTC
CDR3aa: CASSLGQASEQYF

v_gene: TRBV5-1
d_gene: TRBD2
j_gene: TRBJ2-5
abundance: once
CDR3nt: TGCGCCAGCAGCGTGACCGGGACTAGCACCGAGACCCAGTACTTC
CDR3aa: CASSVTGTSTETQYF

v_gene: TRBV9
d_gene: .
j_gene: TRBJ2-7
abundance: .
CDR3nt: TGTGCCAGCAGCGTAAGTTCGTCTCCTCGAAGGGACGAGCAGTACTTC
CDR3aa: CASSVSSSPRRDEQYF

v_gene: TRBV18
d_gene: .
j_gene: TRBJ2-1
abundance: .
CDR3nt: TGTGCCAGCTCACCGGGGCATCGCTCCTACAATGAGCAGTTCTTC
CDR3aa: CASSPGHRSYNEQFF

v_gene: TRBV6-5
d_gene: .
j_gene: TRBJ1-6
abundance: medium-sized
CDR3nt: TGTGCCAGCAGTTACTCCGGGCCCTATAATTCACCCCTCCACTTT
CDR3aa: CASSYSGPYNSPLHF

v_gene: TRBV9
d_gene: TRBD2
j_gene: TRBJ2-1
abundance: .
CDR3nt: TGTGCCAGCAGCGTAGGTCTGGGGATGGTAGGGACTAGCGGTTACAATGAGCAGTTCTTC
CDR3aa: CASSVGLGMVGTSGYNEQFF

v_gene: TRBV2
d_gene: .
j_gene: TRBJ1-1
abundance: few
CDR3nt: TGTGCCAGCAGCCGTTCCACTGAAGCTTTCTTT
CDR3aa: CASSRSTEAFF

v_gene: TRBV19
d_gene: .
j_gene: TRBJ2-7
abundance: .
CDR3nt: TGTGCCAGCAGCCCGGAGGCCTACGAGCAGTACTTC
CDR3aa: CASSPEAYEQYF

v_gene: TRBV5-1
d_gene: .
j_gene: TRBJ1-1
abundance: .
CDR3nt: TGCGCCAGCAGCTTGGGTAGGGGTAGTGAAGCTTTCTTT
CDR3aa: CASSLGRGSEAFF